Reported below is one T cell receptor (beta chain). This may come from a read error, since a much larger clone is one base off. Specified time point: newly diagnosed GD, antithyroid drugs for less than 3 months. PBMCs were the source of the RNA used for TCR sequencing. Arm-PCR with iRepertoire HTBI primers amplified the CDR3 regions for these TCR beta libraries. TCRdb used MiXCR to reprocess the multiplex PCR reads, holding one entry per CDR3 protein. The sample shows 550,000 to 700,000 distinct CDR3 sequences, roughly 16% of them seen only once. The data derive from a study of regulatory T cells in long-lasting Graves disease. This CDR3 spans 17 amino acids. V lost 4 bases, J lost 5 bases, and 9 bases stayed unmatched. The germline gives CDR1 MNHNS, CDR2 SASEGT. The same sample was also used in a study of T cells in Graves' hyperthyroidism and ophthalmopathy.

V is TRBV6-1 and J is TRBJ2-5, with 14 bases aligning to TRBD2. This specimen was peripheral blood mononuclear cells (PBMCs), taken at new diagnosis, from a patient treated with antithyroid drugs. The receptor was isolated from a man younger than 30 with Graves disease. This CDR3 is CASSGETSGRAEETQYF. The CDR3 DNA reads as TGTGCCAGCAGTGGAGAGACTAGCGGGAGGGCCGAGGAGACCCAGTACTTC.